This TCR beta chain came from a study of blood T cell repertoires in COVID-19. At the level of the study: Material from acute and convalescent COVID-19 was sourced from the United States, Italy and Spain. Nucleic acid was either cDNA or gDNA, and it came from T cells, B-cell-depleted T cells, or PBMCs.

Trimming pared 1 base from V and 8 bases from J, leaving 9 bases between. There are 14 residues in the CDR3. Germline V gene lookup returns CDR1 SGHDN and CDR2 FVKESK. In the source study's methods: Estimated nucleated cell counts came from reference gene primer amplification. This table comes from immunoSEQ multiplex PCR, and its TCRdb copy is limited to in-frame clones, with some not included. Clone size and V and J calls were adopted from that table, with D and trimming inferred from the DNA. The sample includes around 200,000 clones, around nine tenths of them seen just once. This chain uses TRBV14 with TRBJ1-6; no firm D call. Sequences were obtained from peripheral blood. The receptor's source is a man aged 35-49 years with acute or convalescent COVID-19. In DNA form, the CDR3 reads TGTGCCAGCAGCCAAGTCCCTTATGATTCACCCCTCCACTTT. Amino acid sequence: CASSQVPYDSPLHF. Together with reference TRBV14 and TRBJ1-6, the CDR3 gives the full variable domain: EAGVTQFPSHSVIEKGQTVTLRCDPISGHDNLYWYRRVMGKEIKFLLHFVKESKQDESGMPNNRFLAERTGGTYSTLKVQPAELEDSGVYFCASSQVPYDSPLHFGNGTRLTVT.